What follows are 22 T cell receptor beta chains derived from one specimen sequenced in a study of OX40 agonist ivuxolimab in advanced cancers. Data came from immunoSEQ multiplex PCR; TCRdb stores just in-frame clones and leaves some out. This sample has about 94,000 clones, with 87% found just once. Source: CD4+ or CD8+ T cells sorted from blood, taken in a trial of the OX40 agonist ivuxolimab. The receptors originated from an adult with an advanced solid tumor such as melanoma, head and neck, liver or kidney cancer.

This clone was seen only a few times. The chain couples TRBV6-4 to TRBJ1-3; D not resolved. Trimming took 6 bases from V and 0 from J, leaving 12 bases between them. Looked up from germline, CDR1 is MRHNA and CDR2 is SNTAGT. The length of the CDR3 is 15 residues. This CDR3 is CASSPNYPSGNTIYF. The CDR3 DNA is TGTGCCAGCAGCCCTAATTACCCCTCTGGAAACACCATATATTTT.

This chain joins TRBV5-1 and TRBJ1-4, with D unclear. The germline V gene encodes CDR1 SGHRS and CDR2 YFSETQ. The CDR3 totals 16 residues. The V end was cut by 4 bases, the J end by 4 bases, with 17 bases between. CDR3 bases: TGCGCCAGCAGCCGAAGCCCCAGCGAACGTAATGAAAAACTGTTTTTT. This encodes CASSRSPSERNEKLFF.

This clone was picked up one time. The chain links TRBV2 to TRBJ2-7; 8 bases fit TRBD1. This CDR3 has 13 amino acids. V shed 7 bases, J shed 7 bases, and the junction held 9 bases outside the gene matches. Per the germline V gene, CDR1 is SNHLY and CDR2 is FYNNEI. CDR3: CASTGDRPREQYF. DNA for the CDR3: TGTGCCAGCACGGGGGACAGGCCAAGGGAGCAGTACTTC.

The CDR3 spells CASSHGPSNTEAFF. CDR3 coding DNA: TGTGCCAGCAGCCACGGGCCCTCGAACACTGAAGCTTTCTTT. The rearrangement uses TRBV7-3 and TRBJ1-1; D gene unclear. V was clipped by 5 bases and J by 1 base, with 11 bases between them. Germline CDR1 SGHTA, CDR2 FQGTGA. The CDR3 is 14 amino acids.

DNA of the CDR3: TGCGCCAGCAGCTTGGCCCCGCGACAAGCTAGCACAGATACGCAGTATTTT. Translated, it gives CASSLAPRQASTDTQYF. The chain couples TRBV5-1 to TRBJ2-3; D is ambiguous. The CDR3 is 17 residues long. The germline V gene has CDR1 SGHRS and CDR2 YFSETQ. With 0 bases removed from V and 0 bases from J, the gap between germline ends came to 14 bases.

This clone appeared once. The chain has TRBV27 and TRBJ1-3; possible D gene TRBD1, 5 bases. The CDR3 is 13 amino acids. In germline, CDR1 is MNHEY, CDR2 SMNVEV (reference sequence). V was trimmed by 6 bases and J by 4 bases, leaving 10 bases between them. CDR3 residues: CASSFNRGNTIYF. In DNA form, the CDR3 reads TGTGCCAGCAGCTTTAACAGGGGAAACACCATATATTTT.

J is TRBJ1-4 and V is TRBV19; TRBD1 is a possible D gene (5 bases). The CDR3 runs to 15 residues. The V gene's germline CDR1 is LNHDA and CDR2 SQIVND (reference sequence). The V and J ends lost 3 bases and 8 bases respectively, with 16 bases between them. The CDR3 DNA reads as TGTGCCAGTAGTATTAGTGGCCAGGGTATCGAAAAACTGTTTTTT. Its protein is CASSISGQGIEKLFF. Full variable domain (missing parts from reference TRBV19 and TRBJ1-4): DGGITQSPKYLFRKEGQNVTLSCEQNLNHDAMYWYRQDPGQGLRLIYYSQIVNDFQKGDIAEGYSVSREKKESFPLTVTSAQKNPTAFYLCASSISGQGIEKLFFGSGTQLSVL.

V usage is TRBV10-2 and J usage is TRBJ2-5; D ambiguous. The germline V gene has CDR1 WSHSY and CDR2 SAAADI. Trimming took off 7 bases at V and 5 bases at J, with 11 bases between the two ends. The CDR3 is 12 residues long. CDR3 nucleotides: TGCGCCAGCACTCAGAACGCGGAGACCCAGTACTTC. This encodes CASTQNAETQYF.

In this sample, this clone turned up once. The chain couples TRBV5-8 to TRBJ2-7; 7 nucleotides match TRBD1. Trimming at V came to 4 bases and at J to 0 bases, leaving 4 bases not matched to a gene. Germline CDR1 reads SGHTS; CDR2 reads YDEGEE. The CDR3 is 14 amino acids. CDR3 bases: TGTGCCAGCAGCCGGGACAGAGGCTCCTACGAGCAGTACTTC. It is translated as CASSRDRGSYEQYF.

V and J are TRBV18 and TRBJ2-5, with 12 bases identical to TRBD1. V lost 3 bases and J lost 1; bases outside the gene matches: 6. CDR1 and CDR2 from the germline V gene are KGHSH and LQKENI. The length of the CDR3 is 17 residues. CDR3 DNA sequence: TGTGCCAGCTCACCCGCCGGGACAGGGGGCCTCCAAGAGACCCAGTACTTC. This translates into CASSPAGTGGLQETQYF.

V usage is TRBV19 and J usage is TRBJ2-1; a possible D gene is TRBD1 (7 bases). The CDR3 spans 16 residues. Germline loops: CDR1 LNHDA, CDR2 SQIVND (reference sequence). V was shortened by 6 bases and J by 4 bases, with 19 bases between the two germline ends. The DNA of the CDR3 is TGTGCCAGTAGCCCCAGGGGGGACAGCTTTTACAATGAGCAGTTCTTC. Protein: CASSPRGDSFYNEQFF.

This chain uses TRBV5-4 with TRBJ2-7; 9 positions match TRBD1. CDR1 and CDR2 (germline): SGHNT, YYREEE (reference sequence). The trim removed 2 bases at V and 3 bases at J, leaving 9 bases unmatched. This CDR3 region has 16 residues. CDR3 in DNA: TGTGCCAGCAGCTTCCTTCCCGGGACAGGGTACTACGAGCAGTACTTC. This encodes CASSFLPGTGYYEQYF. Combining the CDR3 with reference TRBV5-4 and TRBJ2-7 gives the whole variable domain ETGVTQSPTHLIKTRGQQVTLRCSSQSGHNTVSWYQQALGQGPQFIFQYYREEENGRGNFPPRFSGLQFPNYSSELNVNALELDDSALYLCASSFLPGTGYYEQYFGPGTRLTVT.

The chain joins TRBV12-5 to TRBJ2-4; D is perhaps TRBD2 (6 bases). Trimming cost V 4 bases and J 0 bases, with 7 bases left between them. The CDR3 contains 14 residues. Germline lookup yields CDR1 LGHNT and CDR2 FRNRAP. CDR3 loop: CASGWGVAKNIQYF. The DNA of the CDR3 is TGTGCTAGTGGTTGGGGGGTAGCCAAAAACATTCAGTACTTC.

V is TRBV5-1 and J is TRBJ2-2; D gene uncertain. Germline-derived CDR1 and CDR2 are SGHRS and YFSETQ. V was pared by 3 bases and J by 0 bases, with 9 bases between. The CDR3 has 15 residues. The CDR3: CASSSQASNTGELFF. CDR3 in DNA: TGCGCCAGCAGCTCGCAAGCCTCGAACACCGGGGAGCTGTTTTTT.

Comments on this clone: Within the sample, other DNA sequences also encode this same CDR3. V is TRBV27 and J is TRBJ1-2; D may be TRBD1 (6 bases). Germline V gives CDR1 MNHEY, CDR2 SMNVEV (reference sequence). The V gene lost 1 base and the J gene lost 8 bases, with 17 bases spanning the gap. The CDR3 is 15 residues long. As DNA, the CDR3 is TGTGCCAGCAGTTTATTCCGGGGGGCGCCGGGCGGCTACACCTTC. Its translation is CASSLFRGAPGGYTF.

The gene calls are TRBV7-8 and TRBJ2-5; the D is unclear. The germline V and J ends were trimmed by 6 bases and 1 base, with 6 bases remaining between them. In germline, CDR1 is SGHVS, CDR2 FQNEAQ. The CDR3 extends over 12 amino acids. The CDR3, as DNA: TGTGCCAGCAGACAGCCCCAAGAGACCCAGTACTTC. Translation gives CASRQPQETQYF.

This chain's CDR3 is CASTPRGGQNTGELFF. The CDR3 DNA reads TGTGCCAGCACACCTCGGGGGGGACAGAACACCGGGGAGCTGTTTTTT. The chain is built from TRBV9 and TRBJ2-2; 8 nucleotides agree with TRBD2. The V gene's germline CDR1 is SGDLS and CDR2 YYNGEE. The CDR3 is 16 amino acids. V dropped 6 bases and J dropped 1; count of bases not matched to a gene: 8.

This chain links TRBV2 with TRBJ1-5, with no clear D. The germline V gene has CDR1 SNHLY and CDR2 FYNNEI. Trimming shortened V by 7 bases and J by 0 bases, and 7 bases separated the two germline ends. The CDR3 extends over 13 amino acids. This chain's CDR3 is CASIKDSNQPQHF. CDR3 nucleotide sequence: TGTGCCAGCATTAAGGATAGCAATCAGCCCCAGCATTTT.

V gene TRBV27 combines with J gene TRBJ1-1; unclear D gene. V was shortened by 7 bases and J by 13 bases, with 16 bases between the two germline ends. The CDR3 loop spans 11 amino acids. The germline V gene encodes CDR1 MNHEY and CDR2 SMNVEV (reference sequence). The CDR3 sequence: CASIRNMDYFF. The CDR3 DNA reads TGTGCCAGCATCCGAAATATGGATTATTTCTTT.

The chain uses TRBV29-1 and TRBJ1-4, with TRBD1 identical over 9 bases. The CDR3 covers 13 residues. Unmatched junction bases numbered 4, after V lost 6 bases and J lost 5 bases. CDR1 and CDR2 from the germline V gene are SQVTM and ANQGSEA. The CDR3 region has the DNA TGCAGCGTGGCCGGGACAGGGAATGAAAAACTGTTTTTT. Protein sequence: CSVAGTGNEKLFF. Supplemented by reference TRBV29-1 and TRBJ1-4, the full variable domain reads SAVISQKPSRDICQRGTSLTIQCQVDSQVTMMFWYRQQPGQSLTLIATANQGSEATYESGFVIDKFPISRPNLTFSTLTVSNMSPEDSSIYLCSVAGTGNEKLFFGSGTQLSVL.

The CDR3 reads CASSDQVRRLAGGQYF. The CDR3 DNA sequence: TGCGCCAGCAGTGATCAAGTACGGCGTCTAGCGGGTGGGCAGTATTTT. The chain links TRBV10-1 to TRBJ2-3; 8 nucleotides match TRBD2. The V gene end was trimmed by 3 bases and the J gene end by 11 bases; junction bases not matched to a gene: 16. Looked up from germline, CDR1 is WNHNN and CDR2 is SYGVQD (reference sequence). The CDR3 contains 16 residues.

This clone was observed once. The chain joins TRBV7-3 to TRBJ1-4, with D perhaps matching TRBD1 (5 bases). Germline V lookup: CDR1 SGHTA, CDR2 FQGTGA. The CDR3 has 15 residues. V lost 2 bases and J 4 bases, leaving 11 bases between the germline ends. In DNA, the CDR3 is TGTGCCAGCAGCTTAGAGGGGCGGGATAATGAAAAACTGTTTTTT. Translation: CASSLEGRDNEKLFF.